Listed below are T cell receptor beta chains from one sample, sequenced in a study of control samples from healthy donors and cancer patients. Measured with immunoSEQ multiplex PCR; TCRdb has only the in-frame clones, and not every one. This repertoire includes some 180,000 clones. Sequencing used blood. These receptors originate from a woman aged 30 to 39 in good health. CDR3s include the opening cysteine and the closing phenylalanine or tryptophan. Fields, in order: V gene, D gene, CDR3 protein. The D gene is left open where the match is weak.

v_call: TRBV19
d_call: .
cdr3_aa: CATSSGLHYGYTF

v_call: TRBV5-6
d_call: TRBD1
cdr3_aa: CASKRRTGSPEAFF

v_call: TRBV5-1
d_call: .
cdr3_aa: CASSFSRNTEAFF

v_call: TRBV6-4
d_call: TRBD1
cdr3_aa: CASSVFRDSLNNEQFF

v_call: TRBV19
d_call: TRBD1
cdr3_aa: CASAPGGFNEKLFF

v_call: TRBV7-9
d_call: TRBD1
cdr3_aa: CASRPDREVRGKSGYTF

v_call: TRBV28
d_call: .
cdr3_aa: CASSPRAGNQPQHF

v_call: TRBV25-1
d_call: .
cdr3_aa: CASHPSSKSPLHF

v_call: TRBV7-2
d_call: TRBD1
cdr3_aa: CASSGQGHSPLHF

v_call: TRBV11-2
d_call: TRBD1
cdr3_aa: CASTSRTGGARTGELFF

v_call: TRBV28
d_call: .
cdr3_aa: CASSDQGRGYNEQFF

v_call: TRBV5-4
d_call: .
cdr3_aa: CASSLEGSNYGYTF

v_call: TRBV5-1
d_call: .
cdr3_aa: CASSYRETQYF

v_call: TRBV7-3
d_call: TRBD2
cdr3_aa: CASSLAGGNNEQFF

v_call: TRBV28
d_call: TRBD1
cdr3_aa: CASSSPGQGAYEQYF

v_call: TRBV6-6
d_call: TRBD1
cdr3_aa: CASSSTGVKYF

v_call: TRBV25-1
d_call: .
cdr3_aa: CASRRGIGTEAFF

v_call: TRBV28
d_call: .
cdr3_aa: CASRENEKLFF

v_call: TRBV3-1/TRBV3-2
d_call: TRBD2
cdr3_aa: CASSQVLAGGRDTQYF

v_call: TRBV28
d_call: .
cdr3_aa: CASSIYIGLSSGNTIYF

v_call: TRBV7-3
d_call: .
cdr3_aa: CASSRWGGFPYYTF

v_call: TRBV30
d_call: .
cdr3_aa: CAWRTYGYTF

v_call: TRBV27
d_call: .
cdr3_aa: CASSSWVGEETQYF

v_call: TRBV15
d_call: .
cdr3_aa: CATGGVNQPQHF

v_call: TRBV4-3
d_call: .
cdr3_aa: CASSQVTGNYGYTF

v_call: TRBV11-3
d_call: .
cdr3_aa: CASSLTFAGPDSYNEQFF

v_call: TRBV4-1
d_call: .
cdr3_aa: CASSREMQGSGGYTF

v_call: TRBV5-1
d_call: .
cdr3_aa: CASSSWSGTEAFF

v_call: TRBV18
d_call: .
cdr3_aa: CASSPRDSSYEQYF

v_call: TRBV11-2
d_call: .
cdr3_aa: CASSFYTENTEAFF

v_call: TRBV6-2/TRBV6-3
d_call: .
cdr3_aa: CASSYIQGYQPQHF

v_call: TRBV27
d_call: .
cdr3_aa: CASSLGTLTLGGYTF

v_call: TRBV28
d_call: .
cdr3_aa: CASSLSGRPPSEAFF

v_call: TRBV9
d_call: .
cdr3_aa: CASSVGGEPSYEQYF

v_call: TRBV4-1
d_call: .
cdr3_aa: CASSWGSSSYNSPLHF

v_call: TRBV5-8
d_call: TRBD2
cdr3_aa: CASIPGLAPTQTQYF

v_call: TRBV7-2
d_call: .
cdr3_aa: CASSSFRVNTEAFF

v_call: TRBV24-1
d_call: .
cdr3_aa: CATTGGDPTDTQYF

v_call: TRBV6-5
d_call: .
cdr3_aa: CASSSGFTDTQYF

v_call: TRBV18
d_call: .
cdr3_aa: CASSPGSGFGELFF

v_call: TRBV11-2
d_call: TRBD2
cdr3_aa: CARPVTGGGQETQYF

v_call: TRBV5-1
d_call: .
cdr3_aa: CASSRFQGSREKLFF

v_call: TRBV6-5
d_call: .
cdr3_aa: CASKPAGGPNQPQHF

v_call: TRBV6-5
d_call: .
cdr3_aa: CASSYSGHRNQPQHF

v_call: TRBV7-2
d_call: .
cdr3_aa: CASSLAAALLIRGYEQYF

v_call: TRBV2
d_call: TRBD1
cdr3_aa: CASSDTGAYNSPLHF

v_call: TRBV6-5
d_call: TRBD1
cdr3_aa: CASSRGQASAEQYF

v_call: TRBV18
d_call: .
cdr3_aa: CASSPSKGFMDYNEQFF

v_call: TRBV4-1
d_call: .
cdr3_aa: CASSQGGWNTDTQYF

v_call: TRBV4-1
d_call: .
cdr3_aa: CASSHRVPNTEAFF

v_call: TRBV5-1
d_call: .
cdr3_aa: CASSLASGEGNPYGYTF

v_call: TRBV5-1
d_call: .
cdr3_aa: CASSLADTNYGYTF

v_call: TRBV10-3
d_call: .
cdr3_aa: CAIRADNSYNEQFF

v_call: TRBV9
d_call: TRBD1
cdr3_aa: CASSVGQAGTEAFF

v_call: TRBV7-9
d_call: .
cdr3_aa: CASSSYSSMNTEAFF

v_call: TRBV6-5
d_call: .
cdr3_aa: CASSYSVSGNYGYTF

v_call: TRBV5-6
d_call: TRBD1
cdr3_aa: CASSSTGNYGYTF

v_call: TRBV5-1
d_call: TRBD1
cdr3_aa: CASSLGQGDEKLFF

v_call: TRBV6-1
d_call: TRBD1
cdr3_aa: CASSEWPGQGAYFYGYTF